This T cell receptor beta chain was recovered during a study of OX40 agonist ivuxolimab in advanced cancers. Clones were sequenced by immunoSEQ multiplex PCR, and TCRdb holds only the in-frame ones, with some missing. The repertoire holds tens of thousands of clones, with nearly 85% as singletons. The V gene end was trimmed by 5 bases and the J gene end by 9 bases; junction bases not matched to a gene: 5. The CDR3 extends over 12 amino acids. Germline CDR1 is SEHNR and CDR2 is FQNEAQ (reference sequence). Exclusion of a patient followed from autoimmune disease history or systemic immunosuppression. Source: CD4+ or CD8+ T cells sorted from blood, taken in a trial of the OX40 agonist ivuxolimab. The chain is built from TRBV7-9 and TRBJ1-1; 8 bases map to TRBD1. The sequence derives from an adult with an advanced solid tumor such as melanoma, head and neck, liver or kidney cancer. As DNA, the CDR3 is TGTGCCAGCAGCCCGACAGGGGTTCAAGCTTTCTTT. Residues: CASSPTGVQAFF.